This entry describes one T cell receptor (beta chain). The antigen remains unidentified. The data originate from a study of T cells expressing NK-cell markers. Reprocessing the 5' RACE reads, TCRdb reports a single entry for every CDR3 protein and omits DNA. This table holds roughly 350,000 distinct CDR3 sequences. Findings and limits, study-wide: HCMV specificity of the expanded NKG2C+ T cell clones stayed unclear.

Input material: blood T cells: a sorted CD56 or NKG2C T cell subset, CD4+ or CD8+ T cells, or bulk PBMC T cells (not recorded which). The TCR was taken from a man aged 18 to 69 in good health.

CDR3 region: CASSLRTRLKYEQYF. This chain joins TRBV12-3 or TRBV12-4 and TRBJ2-7; TCRdb calls TRBD1, which cannot be checked without DNA. This CDR3 is built from 15 residues.